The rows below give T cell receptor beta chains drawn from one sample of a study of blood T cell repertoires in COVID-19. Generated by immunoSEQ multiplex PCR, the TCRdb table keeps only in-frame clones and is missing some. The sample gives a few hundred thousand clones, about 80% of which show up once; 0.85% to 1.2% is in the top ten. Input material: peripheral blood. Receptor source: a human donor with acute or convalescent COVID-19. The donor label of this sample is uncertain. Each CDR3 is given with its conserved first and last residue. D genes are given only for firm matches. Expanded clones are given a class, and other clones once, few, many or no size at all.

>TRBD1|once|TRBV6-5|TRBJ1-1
CASSLTGGNTEAFF
TGTGCCAGCAGTCTTACAGGGGGGAACACTGAAGCTTTCTTT
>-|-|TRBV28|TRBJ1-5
CASSLFPNQPQHF
TGTGCCAGCAGTTTATTCCCGAATCAGCCCCAGCATTTT
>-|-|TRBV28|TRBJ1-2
CASSPGGRLLYGYTF
TGTGCCAGCAGTCCGGGGGGAAGGCTTCTCTATGGCTACACCTTC
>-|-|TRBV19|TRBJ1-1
CASSIVTGLNEAFF
TGTGCCAGTAGTATCGTAACGGGACTGAATGAAGCTTTCTTT
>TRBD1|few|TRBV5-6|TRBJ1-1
CASSFGTGSIYTEAFF
TGTGCCAGCAGCTTTGGGACAGGGAGTATTTACACTGAAGCTTTCTTT
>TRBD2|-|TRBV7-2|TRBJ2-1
CASSARPLAGVENEQFF
TGTGCCAGCAGCGCACGACCACTAGCGGGAGTAGAGAATGAGCAGTTCTTC
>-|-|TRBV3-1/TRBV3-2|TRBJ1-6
CASSLKWGGSPLHF
TGTGCCAGCAGCCTCAAGTGGGGGGGTTCACCCCTCCACTTT
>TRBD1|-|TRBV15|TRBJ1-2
CATSSQGAGGYTF
TGTGCCACCAGTTCTCAGGGGGCAGGAGGCTACACCTTC
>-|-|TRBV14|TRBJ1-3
CASSPQVSGNTIYF
TGTGCCAGCAGCCCACAGGTCTCTGGAAACACCATATATTTT
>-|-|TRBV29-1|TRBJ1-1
CSVREELRSTEAFF
TGCAGCGTTAGGGAGGAACTCAGGAGCACTGAAGCTTTCTTT
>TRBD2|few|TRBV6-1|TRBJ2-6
CASSVQRGLFSGANVLTF
TGTGCCAGCAGTGTCCAGCGGGGGCTATTCTCTGGGGCCAACGTCCTGACTTTC
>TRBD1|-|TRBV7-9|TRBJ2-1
CASSSTGVEYNEQFF
TGTGCCAGCAGCTCCACAGGGGTCGAATACAATGAGCAGTTCTTC
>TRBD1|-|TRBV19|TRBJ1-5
CASSIGTGNRNQPQHF
TGTGCCAGTAGTATAGGGACAGGGAATCGCAATCAGCCCCAGCATTTT
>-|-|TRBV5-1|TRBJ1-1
CASSPDSNTEAFF
TGCGCCAGCAGCCCGGACAGTAACACTGAAGCTTTCTTT
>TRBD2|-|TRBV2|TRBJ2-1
CASQRDGYNEQFF
TGTGCCAGTCAGCGGGATGGCTACAATGAGCAGTTCTTC
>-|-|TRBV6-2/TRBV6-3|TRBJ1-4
CASSPPMDRILPPF
TGTGCCAGCAGCCCCCCCATGGACAGAATACTTCCGCCATTT
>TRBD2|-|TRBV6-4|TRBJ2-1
CASSDRGGPYNEQFF
TGTGCCAGCAGTGACCGCGGGGGTCCCTACAATGAGCAGTTCTTC
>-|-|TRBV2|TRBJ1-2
CASTTTRPYGYTF
TGTGCCAGCACTACTACTCGCCCCTATGGCTACACCTTC
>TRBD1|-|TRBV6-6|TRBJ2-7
CASSSQGQGFSYEQYF
TGTGCCAGCAGTAGTCAAGGACAGGGGTTCTCCTACGAGCAGTACTTC
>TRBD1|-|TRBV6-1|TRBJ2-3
CASSAGGDRGADTQYF
TGTGCCAGCAGTGCTGGAGGGGACAGGGGGGCAGATACGCAGTATTTT
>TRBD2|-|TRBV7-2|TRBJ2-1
CASSPHPWTSGRGNEQFF
TGTGCCAGCAGCCCCCACCCTTGGACTAGCGGGAGAGGGAATGAGCAGTTCTTC
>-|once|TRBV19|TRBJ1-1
CASSMSGGSNTEAFF
TGTGCCAGTAGTATGTCGGGTGGGTCGAACACTGAAGCTTTCTTT
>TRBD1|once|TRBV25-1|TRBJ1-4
CASSRQGSNEKLFF
TGTGCCAGCAGTCGACAGGGTTCGAATGAAAAACTGTTTTTT
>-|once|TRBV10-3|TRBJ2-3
CAISEPHNTDTQYF
TGTGCCATCAGTGAGCCACACAACACAGATACGCAGTATTTT
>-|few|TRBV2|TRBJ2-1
CASSVRGLSYNEQFF
TGTGCCAGCAGTGTACGCGGCCTTTCCTACAATGAGCAGTTCTTC
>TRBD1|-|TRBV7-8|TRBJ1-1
CASSPDRGRGNTEAFF
TGTGCCAGCAGCCCAGACAGGGGGCGAGGGAACACTGAAGCTTTCTTT
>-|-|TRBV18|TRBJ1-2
CASSSGQNYGYTF
TGTGCCAGCTCATCCGGACAGAACTATGGCTACACCTTC
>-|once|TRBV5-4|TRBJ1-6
CASRRTDAASPLHF
TGTGCCAGCAGGAGGACAGATGCTGCGTCACCCCTCCACTTT
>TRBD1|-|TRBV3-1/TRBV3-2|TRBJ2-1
CASSQNRGSYNEQFF
TGTGCCAGCAGCCAGAACAGGGGCTCCTACAATGAGCAGTTCTTC
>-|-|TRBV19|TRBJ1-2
CASSMQTVGGYTF
TGTGCCAGTAGTATGCAGACAGTAGGTGGCTACACCTTC
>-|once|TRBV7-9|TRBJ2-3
CASSLVVTQYSTDTQYF
TGTGCCAGCAGCTTAGTGGTAACTCAATATAGCACAGATACGCAGTATTTT
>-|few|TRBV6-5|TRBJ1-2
CASSPGGSGYGYTF
TGTGCCAGCAGCCCCGGGGGGAGTGGCTATGGCTACACCTTC
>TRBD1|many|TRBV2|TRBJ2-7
CASSDPRTGVYYEQYF
TGTGCCAGCAGTGACCCCAGGACAGGGGTGTACTACGAGCAGTACTTC
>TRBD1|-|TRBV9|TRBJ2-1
CASSGINRGSSSYNEQFF
TGTGCCAGCAGCGGAATCAACAGGGGGTCGAGCTCCTACAATGAGCAGTTCTTC
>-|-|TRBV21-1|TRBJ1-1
CASSNLSRVRSEAFF
TGTGCCAGCAGCAATCTCAGCCGGGTAAGATCTGAAGCTTTCTTT
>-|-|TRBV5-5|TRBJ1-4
CASSLQAGDEKLFF
TGTGCCAGCAGCCTGCAGGCAGGGGATGAAAAACTGTTTTTT
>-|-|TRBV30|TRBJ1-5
CAWSDSHNQPQHF
TGTGCCTGGAGTGATTCCCATAATCAGCCCCAGCATTTT
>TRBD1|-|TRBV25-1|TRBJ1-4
CASSDANQGAVEKLFF
TGTGCCAGCAGTGACGCCAACCAGGGGGCAGTTGAAAAACTGTTTTTT
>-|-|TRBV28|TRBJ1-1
CASSSVNTEAFF
TGTGCCAGCTCCTCGGTGAACACTGAAGCTTTCTTT
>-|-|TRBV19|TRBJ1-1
CASSITGWRELTEAFF
TGTGCCAGTAGTATAACAGGGTGGAGAGAACTCACTGAAGCTTTCTTT
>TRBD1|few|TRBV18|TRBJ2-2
CASSPGQGLAGELFF
TGTGCCAGCTCACCGGGACAGGGATTGGCCGGGGAGCTGTTTTTT
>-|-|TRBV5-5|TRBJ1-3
CASNLQGLAGNTIYF
TGTGCCAGCAATCTACAGGGTTTGGCTGGAAACACCATATATTTT
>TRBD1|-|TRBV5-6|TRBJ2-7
CASSLSGTGREQYF
TGTGCCAGCAGCTTGTCAGGGACAGGCCGAGAGCAGTACTTC
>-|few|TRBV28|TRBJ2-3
CASSFTISDTQYF
TGTGCCAGCAGTTTCACAATCTCGGATACGCAGTATTTT
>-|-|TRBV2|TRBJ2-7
CASSEESREQYF
TGTGCCAGCAGTGAAGAGTCGCGCGAGCAGTACTTC
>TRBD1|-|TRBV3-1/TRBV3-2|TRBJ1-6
CASSPGQGSSPLHF
TGTGCCAGCAGCCCGGGACAGGGTTCTTCACCCCTCCACTTT
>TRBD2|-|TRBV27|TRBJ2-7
CASSVPGGKQYF
TGTGCCAGCAGCGTACCGGGGGGAAAGCAGTACTTC
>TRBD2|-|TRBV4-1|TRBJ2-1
CASSRLRLADNEQFF
TGCGCCAGCAGCAGACTCCGACTAGCGGACAATGAGCAGTTCTTC
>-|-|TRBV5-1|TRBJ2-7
CASSLGASGEQYF
TGCGCCAGCAGCTTGGGGGCATCCGGCGAGCAGTACTTC
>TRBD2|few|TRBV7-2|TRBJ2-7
CASSLAGGPGEQYF
TGTGCCAGCAGCTTAGCGGGAGGGCCGGGCGAGCAGTACTTC
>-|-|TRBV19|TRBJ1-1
CASSRGRSTEAFF
TGTGCCAGTTCAAGGGGTCGAAGCACTGAAGCTTTCTTT
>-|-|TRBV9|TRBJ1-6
CASSQSTAGYNSPLHF
TGTGCCAGCAGCCAATCGACAGCGGGCTATAATTCACCCCTCCACTTT
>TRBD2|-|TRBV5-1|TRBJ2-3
CASQKLAGATPDTQYF
TGCGCCAGCCAAAAACTAGCGGGAGCCACGCCAGATACGCAGTATTTT
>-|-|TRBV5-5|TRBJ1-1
CASSSRGGGTEAFF
TGTGCCAGCAGTTCTCGGGGGGGAGGTACTGAAGCTTTCTTT
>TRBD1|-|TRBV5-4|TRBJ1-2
CASSLDRGLLRGYTF
TGTGCCAGCAGCTTGGACAGGGGGCTTTTACGAGGCTACACCTTC
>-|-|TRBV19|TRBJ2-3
CASSIAGSDTQYF
TGTGCCAGTAGTATCGCAGGGTCAGATACGCAGTATTTT